This TCR beta chain was identified in a study of shared clonotypes between healthy human individuals. None of the donors, who were healthy HIV-negative adults, had recently had acute infections or vaccinations. Here immunoSEQ multiplex PCR was the method, and the copy in TCRdb shows in-frame clones only, minus some. In the table there are approximately 2,000,000 clones, under 95% of which are singletons. With regard to this clone: Antigen: not known.

Whole-study findings and limits: Some clonotypes were shared by all four sorted-subset donors, while others were not shared. The non-shared ones had lower generation probabilities than the shared ones. Some naive CD4 clonotypes, around 5%, turned up in common across a handful of donors.

Germline lookup yields CDR1 MDHEN and CDR2 SYDVKM. V lost 3 bases to trimming and J lost 4 bases, with 10 bases between them. CDR3 size: 14 residues. This receptor was taken from a man between 18 and 35 years old in good health. Some clones in this sample may be carry-over from other donors' samples. The sequencing input was naive CD4+ T cells from PBMCs. Sample subset: CD45RA+ positively selected. This chain connects TRBV28 to TRBJ1-5; tentative D call: TRBD1 (5 bases). CDR3 residues: CASSFGGENQPQHF. CDR3 coding DNA: TGTGCCAGCAGTTTTGGGGGGGAAAATCAGCCCCAGCATTTT.